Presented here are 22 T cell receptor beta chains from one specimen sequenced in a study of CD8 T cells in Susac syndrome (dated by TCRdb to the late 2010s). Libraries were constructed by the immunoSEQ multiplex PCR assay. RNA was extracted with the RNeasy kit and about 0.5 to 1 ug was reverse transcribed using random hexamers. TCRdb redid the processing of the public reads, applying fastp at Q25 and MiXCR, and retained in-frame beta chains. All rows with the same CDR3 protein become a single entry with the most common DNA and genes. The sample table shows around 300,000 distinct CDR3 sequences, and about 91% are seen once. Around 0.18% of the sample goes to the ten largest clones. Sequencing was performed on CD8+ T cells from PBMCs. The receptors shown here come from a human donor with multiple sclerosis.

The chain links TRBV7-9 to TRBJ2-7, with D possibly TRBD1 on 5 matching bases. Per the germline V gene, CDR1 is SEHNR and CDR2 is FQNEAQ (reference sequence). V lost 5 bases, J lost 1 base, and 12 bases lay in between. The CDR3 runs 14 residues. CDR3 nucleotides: TGTGCCAGCAGCGCCCCAGGGTTTTCCTACGAGCAGTACTTC. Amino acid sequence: CASSAPGFSYEQYF.

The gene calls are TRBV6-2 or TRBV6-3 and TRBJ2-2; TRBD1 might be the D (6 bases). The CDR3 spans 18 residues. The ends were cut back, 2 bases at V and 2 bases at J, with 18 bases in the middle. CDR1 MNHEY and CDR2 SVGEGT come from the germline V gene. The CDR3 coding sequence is TGTGCCAGCAGTTACCGACAGGACACAAAGCTAAACACCGGGGAGCTGTTTTTT. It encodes CASSYRQDTKLNTGELFF.

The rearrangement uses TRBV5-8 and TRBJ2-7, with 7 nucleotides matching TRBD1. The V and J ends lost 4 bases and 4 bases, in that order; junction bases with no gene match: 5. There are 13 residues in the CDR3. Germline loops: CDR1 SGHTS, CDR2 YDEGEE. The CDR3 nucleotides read TGTGCCAGCAGCGACGGGACAGCATACGAGCAGTACTTC. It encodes CASSDGTAYEQYF.

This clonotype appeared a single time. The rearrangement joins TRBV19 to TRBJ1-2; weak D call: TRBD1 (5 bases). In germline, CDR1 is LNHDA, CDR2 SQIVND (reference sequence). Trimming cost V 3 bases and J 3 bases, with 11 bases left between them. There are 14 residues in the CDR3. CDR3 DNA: TGTGCCAGTAGTATTTGGGACGGAGACTATGGCTACACCTTC. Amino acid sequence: CASSIWDGDYGYTF.

The CDR3 sequence is CASRTSGGAEEQYF. CDR3 nucleotide sequence: TGTGCCAGCAGGACTAGCGGGGGGGCCGAAGAGCAGTACTTC. The gene calls are TRBV12-3 or TRBV12-4 and TRBJ2-7, with TRBD2 matching over 14 bases. V gave up 6 bases and J gave up 7 bases; unmatched junction bases: 5. This CDR3 has 14 residues.

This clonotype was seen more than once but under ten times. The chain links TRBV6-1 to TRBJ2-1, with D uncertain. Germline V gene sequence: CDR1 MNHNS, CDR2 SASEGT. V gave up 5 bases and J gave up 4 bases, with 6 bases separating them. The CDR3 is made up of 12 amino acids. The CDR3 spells CASSSLYNEQFF. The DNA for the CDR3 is TGTGCCAGCAGTTCCCTTTACAATGAGCAGTTCTTC.

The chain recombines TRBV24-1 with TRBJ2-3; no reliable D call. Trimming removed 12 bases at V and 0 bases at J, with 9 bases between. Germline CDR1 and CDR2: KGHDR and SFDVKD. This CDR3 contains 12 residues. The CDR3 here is CASNWSTDTQYF. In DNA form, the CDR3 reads TGTGCCTCAAACTGGAGCACAGATACGCAGTATTTT.

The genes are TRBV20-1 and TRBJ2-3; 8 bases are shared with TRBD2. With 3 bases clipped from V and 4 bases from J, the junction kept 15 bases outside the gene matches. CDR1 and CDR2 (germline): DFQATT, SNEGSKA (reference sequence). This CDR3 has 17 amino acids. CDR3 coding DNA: TGCAGTGCTAGGAGAGGTCGGGAGGGCCCACTCCCAGATACGCAGTATTTT. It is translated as CSARRGREGPLPDTQYF.

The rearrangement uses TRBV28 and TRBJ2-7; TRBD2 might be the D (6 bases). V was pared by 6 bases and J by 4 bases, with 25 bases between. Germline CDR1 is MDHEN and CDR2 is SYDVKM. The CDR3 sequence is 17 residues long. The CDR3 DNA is TGTGCCAGCAGCTCACTAGGTGGGGGAGGTAGCGCGTACGAGCAGTACTTC. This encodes CASSSLGGGGSAYEQYF.

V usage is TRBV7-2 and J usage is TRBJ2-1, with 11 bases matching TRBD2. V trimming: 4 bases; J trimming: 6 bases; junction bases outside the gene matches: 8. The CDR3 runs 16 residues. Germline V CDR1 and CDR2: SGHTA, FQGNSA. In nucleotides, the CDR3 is TGTGCCAGCAGCTCACCGGGACTAGCGGTATCCAATGAGCAGTTCTTC. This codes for CASSSPGLAVSNEQFF.

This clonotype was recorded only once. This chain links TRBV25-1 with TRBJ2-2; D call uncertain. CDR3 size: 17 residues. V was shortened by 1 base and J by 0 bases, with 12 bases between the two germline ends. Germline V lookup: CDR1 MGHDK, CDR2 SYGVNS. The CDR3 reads CASSELGDTTNTGELFF. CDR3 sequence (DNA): TGTGCCAGCAGTGAATTAGGTGACACGACGAACACCGGGGAGCTGTTTTTT. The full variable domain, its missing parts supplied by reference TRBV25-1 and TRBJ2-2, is EADIYQTPRYLVIGTGKKITLECSQTMGHDKMYWYQQDPGMELHLIHYSYGVNSTEKGDLSSESTVSRIRTEHFPLTLESARPSHTSQYLCASSELGDTTNTGELFFGEGSRLTVL.

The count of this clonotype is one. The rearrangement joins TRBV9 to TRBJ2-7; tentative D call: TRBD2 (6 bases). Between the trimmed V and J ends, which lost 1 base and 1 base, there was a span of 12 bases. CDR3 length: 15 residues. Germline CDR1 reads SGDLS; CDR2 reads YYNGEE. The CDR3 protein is CASSVSAGTSYEQYF. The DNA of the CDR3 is TGTGCCAGCAGCGTATCCGCAGGGACTTCCTACGAGCAGTACTTC. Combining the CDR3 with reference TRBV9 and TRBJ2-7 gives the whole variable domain DSGVTQTPKHLITATGQRVTLRCSPRSGDLSVYWYQQSLDQGLQFLIQYYNGEERAKGNILERFSAQQFPDLHSELNLSSLELGDSALYFCASSVSAGTSYEQYFGPGTRLTVT.

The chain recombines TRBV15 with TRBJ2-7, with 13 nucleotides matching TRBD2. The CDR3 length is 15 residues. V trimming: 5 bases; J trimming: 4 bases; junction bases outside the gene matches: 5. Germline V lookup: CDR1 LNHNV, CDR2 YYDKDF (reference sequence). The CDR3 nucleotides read TGTGCCACCAGCGTAACTAGCGGGAGGGCTTACGAGCAGTACTTC. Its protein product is CATSVTSGRAYEQYF.

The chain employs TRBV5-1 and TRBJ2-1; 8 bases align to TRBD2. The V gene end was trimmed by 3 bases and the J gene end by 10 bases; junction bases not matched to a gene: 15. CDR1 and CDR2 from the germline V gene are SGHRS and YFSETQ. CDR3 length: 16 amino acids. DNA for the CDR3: TGCGCCAGCAGCTACGGTTCCGGGACTAGGGGCTTGGAGCAGTTCTTC. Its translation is CASSYGSGTRGLEQFF.

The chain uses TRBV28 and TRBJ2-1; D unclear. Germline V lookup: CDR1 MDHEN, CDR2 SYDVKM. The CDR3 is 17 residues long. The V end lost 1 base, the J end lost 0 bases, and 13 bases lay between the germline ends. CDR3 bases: TGTGCCAGCAGTTTATCGGGCTTGGCTAGCTCCTACAATGAGCAGTTCTTC. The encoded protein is CASSLSGLASSYNEQFF. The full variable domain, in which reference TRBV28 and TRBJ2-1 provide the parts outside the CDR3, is DVKVTQSSRYLVKRTGEKVFLECVQDMDHENMFWYRQDPGLGLRLIYFSYDVKMKEKGDIPEGYSVSREKKERFSLILESASTNQTSMYLCASSLSGLASSYNEQFFGPGTRLTVL.

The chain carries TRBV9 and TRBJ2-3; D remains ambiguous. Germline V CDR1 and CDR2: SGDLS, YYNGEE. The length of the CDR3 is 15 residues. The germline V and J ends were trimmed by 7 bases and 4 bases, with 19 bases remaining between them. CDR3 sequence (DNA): TGTGCCAGCTCAGAGGTTTTAGCCGGCGCAGATACGCAGTATTTT. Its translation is CASSEVLAGADTQYF.

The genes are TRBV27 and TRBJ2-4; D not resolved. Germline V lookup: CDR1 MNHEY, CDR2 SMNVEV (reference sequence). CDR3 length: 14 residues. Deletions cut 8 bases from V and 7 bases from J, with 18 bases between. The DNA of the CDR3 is TGTGCCAGCCCCCCCGGCTTTCTCATTAACATTCAGTACTTC. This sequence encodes CASPPGFLINIQYF.

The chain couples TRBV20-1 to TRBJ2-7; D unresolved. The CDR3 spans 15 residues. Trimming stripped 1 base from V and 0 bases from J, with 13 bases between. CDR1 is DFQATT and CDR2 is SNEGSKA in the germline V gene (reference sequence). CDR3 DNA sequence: TGCAGTGCTAGAGCACAAGGCAGCAGCTCCTACGAGCAGTACTTC. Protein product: CSARAQGSSSYEQYF.

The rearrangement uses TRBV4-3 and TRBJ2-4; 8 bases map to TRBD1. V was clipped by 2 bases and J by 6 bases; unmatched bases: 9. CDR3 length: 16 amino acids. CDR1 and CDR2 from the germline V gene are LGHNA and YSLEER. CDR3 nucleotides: TGCGCCAGCAGCCAAAACAGGGGGAGTTTTAGAAACATTCAGTACTTC. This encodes CASSQNRGSFRNIQYF.

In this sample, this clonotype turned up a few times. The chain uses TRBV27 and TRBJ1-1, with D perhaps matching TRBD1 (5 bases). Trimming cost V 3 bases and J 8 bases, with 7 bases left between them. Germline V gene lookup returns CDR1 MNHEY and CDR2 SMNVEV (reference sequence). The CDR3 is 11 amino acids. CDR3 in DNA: TGTGCCAGCAGTTTGGGACCCGAAGCTTTCTTT. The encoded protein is CASSLGPEAFF.

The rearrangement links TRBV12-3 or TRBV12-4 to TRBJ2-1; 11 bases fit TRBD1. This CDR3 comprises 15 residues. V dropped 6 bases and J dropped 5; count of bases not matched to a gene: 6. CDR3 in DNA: TGTGCCAGCAGCGGGGGACAGGGGGTACACAATGAGCAGTTCTTC. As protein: CASSGGQGVHNEQFF.

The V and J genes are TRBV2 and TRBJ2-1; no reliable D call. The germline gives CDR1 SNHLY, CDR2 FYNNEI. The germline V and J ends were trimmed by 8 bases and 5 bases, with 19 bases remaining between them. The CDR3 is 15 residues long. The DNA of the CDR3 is TGTGCCAGCCGTAAAAACTCTGCCAGTAACAATGAGCAGTTCTTC. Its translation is CASRKNSASNNEQFF. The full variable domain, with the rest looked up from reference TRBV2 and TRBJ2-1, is EPEVTQTPSHQVTQMGQEVILRCVPISNHLYFYWYRQILGQKVEFLVSFYNNEISEKSEIFDDQFSVERPDGSNFTLKIRSTKLEDSAMYFCASRKNSASNNEQFFGPGTRLTVL.